This note documents a single T cell receptor (beta chain) sequence. The data were taken from a study of ipilimumab plus nivolumab after autologous stem cell transplantation. V was trimmed by 3 bases and J by 2 bases, leaving 19 bases between them. CDR3 size: 17 residues. Germline CDR1 SGHNT, CDR2 YYREEE (reference sequence). Produced via immunoSEQ multiplex PCR; TCRdb's table is partial and in-frame only. The sample holds more than 20,000 clones, 70% to 85% seen once. Checkpoint therapy with ipilimumab 1 mg/kg began 14 to 28 days after transplant. Patients got 3 mg/kg IV nivolumab weeks 1, 4, 7, 10, then biweekly through week 26.

The material sequenced was PBMCs, taken in a trial of ipilimumab plus nivolumab as post-transplant consolidation. The sequence derives from a male donor with diffuse large B-cell lymphoma. The rearrangement links TRBV5-4 to TRBJ2-3, with a possible D match to TRBD2 (7 bases). The CDR3 bases are TGTGCCAGCAGCTCTGGCGGCGGCGGGGGCTACACAGATACGCAGTATTTT. Translation: CASSSGGGGGYTDTQYF.